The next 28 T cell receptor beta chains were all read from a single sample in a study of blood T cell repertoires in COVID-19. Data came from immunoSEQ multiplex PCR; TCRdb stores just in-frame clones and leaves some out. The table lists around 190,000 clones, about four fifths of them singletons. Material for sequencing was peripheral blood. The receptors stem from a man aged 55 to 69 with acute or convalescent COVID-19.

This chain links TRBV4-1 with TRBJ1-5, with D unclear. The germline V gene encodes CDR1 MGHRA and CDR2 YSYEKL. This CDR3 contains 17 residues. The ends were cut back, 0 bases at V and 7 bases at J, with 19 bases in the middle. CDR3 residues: CASSQDIEQTMFQPQHF. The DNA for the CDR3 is TGCGCCAGCAGCCAAGATATTGAACAGACTATGTTCCAGCCCCAGCATTTT.

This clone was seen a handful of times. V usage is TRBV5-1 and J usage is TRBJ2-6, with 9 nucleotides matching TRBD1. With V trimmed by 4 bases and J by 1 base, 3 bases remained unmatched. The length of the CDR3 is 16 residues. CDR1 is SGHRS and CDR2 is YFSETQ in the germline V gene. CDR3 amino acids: CASSLGTGSGANVLTF. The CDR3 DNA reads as TGCGCCAGCAGCCTAGGGACAGGGTCTGGGGCCAACGTCCTGACTTTC.

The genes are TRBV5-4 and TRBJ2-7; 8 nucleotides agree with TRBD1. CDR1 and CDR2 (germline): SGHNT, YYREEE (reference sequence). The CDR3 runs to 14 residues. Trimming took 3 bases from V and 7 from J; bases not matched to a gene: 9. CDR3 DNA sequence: TGTGCCAGCAGCTCAGGGGGCGATTCGGGTGAGCAGTACTTC. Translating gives CASSSGGDSGEQYF.

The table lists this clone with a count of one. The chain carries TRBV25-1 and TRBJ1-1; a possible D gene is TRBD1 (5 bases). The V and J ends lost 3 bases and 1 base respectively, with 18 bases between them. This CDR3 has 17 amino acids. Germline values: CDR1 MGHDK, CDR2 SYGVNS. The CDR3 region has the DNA TGTGCCAGCAGTGATGCATCTAAGGGGAAGGCGAACACTGAAGCTTTCTTT. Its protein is CASSDASKGKANTEAFF.

The CDR3 region is CSALIEGGNTIYF. Written as DNA, the CDR3 is TGCAGCGCCCTAATAGAGGGTGGAAACACCATATATTTT. This chain uses TRBV29-1 with TRBJ1-3; D is uncertain. The V end was cut by 7 bases, the J end by 3 bases, with 13 bases between. From germline, CDR1 is SQVTM and CDR2 ANQGSEA. The CDR3 runs to 13 residues.

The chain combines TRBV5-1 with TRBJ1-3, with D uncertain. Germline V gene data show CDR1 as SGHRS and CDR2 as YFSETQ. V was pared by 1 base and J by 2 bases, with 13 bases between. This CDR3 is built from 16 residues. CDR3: CASSLISRATGNTIYF. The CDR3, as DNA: TGCGCCAGCAGCTTGATTTCTCGAGCTACTGGAAACACCATATATTTT.

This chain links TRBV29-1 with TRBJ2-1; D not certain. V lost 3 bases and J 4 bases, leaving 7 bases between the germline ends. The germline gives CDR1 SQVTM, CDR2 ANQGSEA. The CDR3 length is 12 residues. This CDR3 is CSVDPGYNEQFF. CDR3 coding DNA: TGCAGCGTTGATCCAGGTTACAATGAGCAGTTCTTC.

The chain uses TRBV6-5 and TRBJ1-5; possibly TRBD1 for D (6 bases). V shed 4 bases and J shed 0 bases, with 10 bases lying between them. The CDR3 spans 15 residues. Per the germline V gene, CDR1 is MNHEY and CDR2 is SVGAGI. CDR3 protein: CASSSGAYSNQPQHF. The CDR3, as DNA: TGTGCCAGCAGTTCAGGGGCCTATAGCAATCAGCCCCAGCATTTT.

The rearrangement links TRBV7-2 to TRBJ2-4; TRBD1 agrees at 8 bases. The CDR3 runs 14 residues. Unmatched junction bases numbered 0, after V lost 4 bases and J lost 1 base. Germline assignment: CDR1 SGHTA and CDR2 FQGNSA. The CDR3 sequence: CASSYRGAKNIQYF. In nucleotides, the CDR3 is TGTGCCAGCAGCTACAGGGGGGCCAAAAACATTCAGTACTTC.

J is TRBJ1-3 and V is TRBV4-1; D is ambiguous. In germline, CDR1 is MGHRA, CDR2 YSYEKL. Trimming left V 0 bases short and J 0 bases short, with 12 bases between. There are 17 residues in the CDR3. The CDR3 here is CASSQDWSSSSGNTIYF. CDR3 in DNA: TGCGCCAGCAGCCAAGATTGGTCCTCTAGCTCTGGAAACACCATATATTTT.

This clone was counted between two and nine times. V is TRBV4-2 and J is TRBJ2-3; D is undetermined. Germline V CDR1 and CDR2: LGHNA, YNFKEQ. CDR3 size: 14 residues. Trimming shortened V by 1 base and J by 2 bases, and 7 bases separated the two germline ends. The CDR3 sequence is CASSQGSTTDTQYF. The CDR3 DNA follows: TGTGCCAGCAGCCAAGGGAGTACCACAGATACGCAGTATTTT.

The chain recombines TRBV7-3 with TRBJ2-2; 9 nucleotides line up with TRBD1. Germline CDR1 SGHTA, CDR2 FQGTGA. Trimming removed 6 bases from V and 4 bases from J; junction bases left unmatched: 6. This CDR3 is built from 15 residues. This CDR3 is CASSLQGASTGELFF. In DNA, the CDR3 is TGTGCCAGCAGTCTACAGGGGGCGAGCACCGGGGAGCTGTTTTTT.

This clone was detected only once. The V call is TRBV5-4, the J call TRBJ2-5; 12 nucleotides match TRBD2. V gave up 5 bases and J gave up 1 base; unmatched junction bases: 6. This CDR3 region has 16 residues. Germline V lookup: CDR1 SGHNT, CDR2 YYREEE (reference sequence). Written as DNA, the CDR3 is TGTGCCAGCAGTCGGACTAGCGGGGTCCTCCAAGAGACCCAGTACTTC. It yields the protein CASSRTSGVLQETQYF. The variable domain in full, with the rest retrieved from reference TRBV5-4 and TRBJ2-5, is ETGVTQSPTHLIKTRGQQVTLRCSSQSGHNTVSWYQQALGQGPQFIFQYYREEENGRGNFPPRFSGLQFPNYSSELNVNALELDDSALYLCASSRTSGVLQETQYFGPGTRLLVL.

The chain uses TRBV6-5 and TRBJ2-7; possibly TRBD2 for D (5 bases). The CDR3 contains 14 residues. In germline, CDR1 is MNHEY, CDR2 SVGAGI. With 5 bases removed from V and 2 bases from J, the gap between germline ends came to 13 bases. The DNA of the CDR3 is TGTGCCAGCAGTCCCGGGGTGCCACCCTACGAGCAGTACTTC. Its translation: CASSPGVPPYEQYF.

The CDR3 DNA follows: TGTGCCAGCAGTGAAGAACAGAACACTGAAGCTTTCTTT. Its translation is CASSEEQNTEAFF. The J gene is TRBJ1-1, the V gene TRBV6-1, with D unresolved. CDR3 length: 13 amino acids. Germline assignment: CDR1 MNHNS and CDR2 SASEGT. With 1 base removed from V and 1 base from J, the gap between germline ends came to 4 bases.

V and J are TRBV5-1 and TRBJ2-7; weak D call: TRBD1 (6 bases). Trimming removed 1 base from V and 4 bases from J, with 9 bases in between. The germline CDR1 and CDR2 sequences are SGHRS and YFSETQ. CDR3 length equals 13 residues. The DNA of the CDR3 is TGCGCCAGCAGCTTGCCCACAGGGTACGAGCAGTACTTC. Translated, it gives CASSLPTGYEQYF.

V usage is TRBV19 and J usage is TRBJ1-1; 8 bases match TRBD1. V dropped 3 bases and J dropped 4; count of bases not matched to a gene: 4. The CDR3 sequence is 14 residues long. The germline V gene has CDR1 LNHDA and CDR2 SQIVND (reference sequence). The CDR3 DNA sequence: TGTGCCAGTAGTATCGGGGACAGGCTCACTGAAGCTTTCTTT. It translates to CASSIGDRLTEAFF. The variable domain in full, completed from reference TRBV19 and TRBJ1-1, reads DGGITQSPKYLFRKEGQNVTLSCEQNLNHDAMYWYRQDPGQGLRLIYYSQIVNDFQKGDIAEGYSVSREKKESFPLTVTSAQKNPTAFYLCASSIGDRLTEAFFGQGTRLTVV.

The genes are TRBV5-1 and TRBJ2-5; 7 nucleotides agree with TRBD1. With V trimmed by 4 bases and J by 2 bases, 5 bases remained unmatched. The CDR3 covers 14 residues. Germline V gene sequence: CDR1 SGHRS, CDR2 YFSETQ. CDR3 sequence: CASSQDRPQETQYF. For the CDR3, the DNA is TGCGCCAGCAGCCAGGACAGGCCACAAGAGACCCAGTACTTC. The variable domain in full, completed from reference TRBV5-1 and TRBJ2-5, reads KAGVTQTPRYLIKTRGQQVTLSCSPISGHRSVSWYQQTPGQGLQFLFEYFSETQRNKGNFPGRFSGRQFSNSRSEMNVSTLELGDSALYLCASSQDRPQETQYFGPGTRLLVL.

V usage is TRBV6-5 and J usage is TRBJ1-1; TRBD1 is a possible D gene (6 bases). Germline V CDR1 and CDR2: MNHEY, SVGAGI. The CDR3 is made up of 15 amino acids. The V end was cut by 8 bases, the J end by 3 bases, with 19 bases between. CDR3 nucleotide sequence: TGTGCCAGCGAGGGGGGGAGAGGATTTGACACTGAAGCTTTCTTT. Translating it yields CASEGGRGFDTEAFF.

This CDR3 reads CASSPLTGTAYNEQFF. In nucleotides, the CDR3 is TGTGCCAGCTCACCCCTTACCGGGACAGCCTACAATGAGCAGTTCTTC. The genes are TRBV18 and TRBJ2-1, with TRBD1 identical over 7 bases. The CDR3 is 16 amino acids. Germline V gene data show CDR1 as KGHSH and CDR2 as LQKENI. With 3 bases clipped from V and 2 bases from J, the junction kept 7 bases outside the gene matches.

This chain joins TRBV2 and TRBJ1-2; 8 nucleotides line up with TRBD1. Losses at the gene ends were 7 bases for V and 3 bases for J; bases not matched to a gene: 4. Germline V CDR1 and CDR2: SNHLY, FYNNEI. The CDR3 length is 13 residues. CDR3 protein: CASILDRDYGYTF. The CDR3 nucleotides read TGTGCCAGCATCTTGGACAGGGACTATGGCTACACCTTC.

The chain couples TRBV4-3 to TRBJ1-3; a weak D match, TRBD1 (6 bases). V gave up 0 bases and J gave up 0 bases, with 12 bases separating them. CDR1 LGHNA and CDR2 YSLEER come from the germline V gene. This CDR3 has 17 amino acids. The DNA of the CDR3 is TGCGCCAGCAGCCAAGATCAGGGGACGAGCTCTGGAAACACCATATATTTT. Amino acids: CASSQDQGTSSGNTIYF.

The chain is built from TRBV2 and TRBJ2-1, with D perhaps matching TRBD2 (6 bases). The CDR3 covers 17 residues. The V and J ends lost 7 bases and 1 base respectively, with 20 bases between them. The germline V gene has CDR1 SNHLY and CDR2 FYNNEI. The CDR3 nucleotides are TGTGCCAGCACCAACAGGAGACTCGGAGGGTCCTACAATGAGCAGTTCTTC. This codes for CASTNRRLGGSYNEQFF.

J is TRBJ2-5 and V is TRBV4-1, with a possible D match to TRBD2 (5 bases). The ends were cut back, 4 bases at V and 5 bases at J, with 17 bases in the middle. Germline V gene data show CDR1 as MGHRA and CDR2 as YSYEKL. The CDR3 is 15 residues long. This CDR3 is CASSPPTRATETQYF. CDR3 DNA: TGCGCCAGCAGCCCCCCAACTAGAGCAACGGAGACCCAGTACTTC.

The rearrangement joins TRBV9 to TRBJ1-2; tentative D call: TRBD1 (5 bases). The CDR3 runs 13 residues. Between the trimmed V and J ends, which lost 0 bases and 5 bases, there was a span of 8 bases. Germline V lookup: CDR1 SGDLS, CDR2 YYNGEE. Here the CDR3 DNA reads TGTGCCAGCAGCGTAGGGGCAGGGTATGGCTACACCTTC. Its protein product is CASSVGAGYGYTF. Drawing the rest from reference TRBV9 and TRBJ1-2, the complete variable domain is DSGVTQTPKHLITATGQRVTLRCSPRSGDLSVYWYQQSLDQGLQFLIQYYNGEERAKGNILERFSAQQFPDLHSELNLSSLELGDSALYFCASSVGAGYGYTFGSGTRLTVV.

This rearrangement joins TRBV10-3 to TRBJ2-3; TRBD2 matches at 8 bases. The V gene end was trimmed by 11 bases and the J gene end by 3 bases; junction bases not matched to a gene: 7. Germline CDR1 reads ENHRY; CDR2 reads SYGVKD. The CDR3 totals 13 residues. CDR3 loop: CAATGGQTDTQYF. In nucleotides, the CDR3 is TGTGCCGCCACGGGGGGGCAGACAGATACGCAGTATTTT.

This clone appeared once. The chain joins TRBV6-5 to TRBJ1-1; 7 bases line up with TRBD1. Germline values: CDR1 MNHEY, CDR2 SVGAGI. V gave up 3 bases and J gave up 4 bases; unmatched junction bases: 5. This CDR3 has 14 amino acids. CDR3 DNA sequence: TGTGCCAGCAGTTATTTACAGGGGAGCACTGAAGCTTTCTTT. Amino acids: CASSYLQGSTEAFF.

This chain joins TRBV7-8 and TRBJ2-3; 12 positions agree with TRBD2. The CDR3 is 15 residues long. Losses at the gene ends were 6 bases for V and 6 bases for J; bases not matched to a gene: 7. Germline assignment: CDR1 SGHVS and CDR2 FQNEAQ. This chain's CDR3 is CASSPTSGRADTQYF. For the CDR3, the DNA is TGTGCCAGCAGTCCGACTAGCGGGAGAGCTGATACGCAGTATTTT.